One and the same sample provided the 22 T cell receptor beta chains below, sequenced in a study of blood T cell repertoires in COVID-19. The repertoire was sequenced with immunoSEQ multiplex PCR; TCRdb's copy has only in-frame clones and lacks some. Found here are over 65,000 clones, roughly 89% of them singletons; the top ten hold about 25%. The sample taken for sequencing was peripheral blood. The origin of the receptors is a man aged 50 to 60 with active or convalescent COVID-19.

The DNA for the CDR3 is TGTGCCAGTAGTATACCCCCGACTCGGACAGGGCACTCTGGGGCCAACGTCCTGACTTTC. Residues: CASSIPPTRTGHSGANVLTF. The genes are TRBV19 and TRBJ2-6; 8 bases agree with TRBD1. The V segment lost 2 bases and the J segment 0 bases; nucleotides outside the gene matches: 12. Germline values: CDR1 LNHDA, CDR2 SQIVND (reference sequence). The CDR3 spans 20 residues.

The chain links TRBV28 to TRBJ1-5; D is ambiguous. The V gene's germline CDR1 is MDHEN and CDR2 SYDVKM. V lost 5 bases and J lost 4, with 6 bases in between. The CDR3 covers 12 residues. The CDR3 DNA reads as TGTGCCAGCAGTATAGTAAATCAGCCCCAGCATTTT. Translated, it gives CASSIVNQPQHF.

The chain employs TRBV5-8 and TRBJ2-5, with TRBD1 identical over 9 bases. With 1 base clipped from V and 9 bases from J, the junction kept 7 bases outside the gene matches. Germline V gene data show CDR1 as SGHTS and CDR2 as YDEGEE. This CDR3 spans 14 amino acids. CDR3: CASSLRDRVSSQYF. The CDR3 DNA is TGTGCCAGCAGCTTGAGGGACAGGGTATCGTCCCAGTACTTC.

This clone showed up just a few times. V usage is TRBV3-1 (or the pseudogene TRBV3-2) and J usage is TRBJ2-2, with 9 bases matching TRBD2. The CDR3 totals 16 residues. Trimming removed 6 bases from V and 2 bases from J; junction bases left unmatched: 7. Germline CDR1 is LGHDT and CDR2 is YNNKEL (reference sequence). DNA for the CDR3: TGTGCCAGCAGGAGCCTAGCGGGATCAAACACCGGGGAGCTGTTTTTT. Amino acids: CASRSLAGSNTGELFF.

The chain recombines TRBV7-9 with TRBJ2-2, with D possibly being TRBD2 (5 bases). Germline loops: CDR1 SEHNR, CDR2 FQNEAQ (reference sequence). The CDR3 totals 16 residues. Trimming took off 5 bases at V and 1 base at J, with 14 bases between the two ends. The CDR3 spells CASSPTGSLNTGELFF. CDR3 coding DNA: TGTGCCAGCAGCCCTACTGGGAGCTTGAACACCGGGGAGCTGTTTTTT.

In regard to this clone: Other DNA sequences in this specimen translate into the identical CDR3. The chain uses TRBV5-1 and TRBJ1-3; D remains unclear. With 5 bases removed from V and 3 bases from J, the gap between germline ends came to 15 bases. The germline V gene has CDR1 SGHRS and CDR2 YFSETQ. This CDR3 region has 15 residues. Here the CDR3 reads CASSSAGGSGNTIYF. In DNA, the CDR3 is TGCGCCAGCAGTAGCGCGGGTGGGAGTGGAAACACCATATATTTT. Full variable domain (missing parts from reference TRBV5-1 and TRBJ1-3): KAGVTQTPRYLIKTRGQQVTLSCSPISGHRSVSWYQQTPGQGLQFLFEYFSETQRNKGNFPGRFSGRQFSNSRSEMNVSTLELGDSALYLCASSSAGGSGNTIYFGEGSWLTVV.

The chain joins TRBV5-6 to TRBJ2-6; D ambiguous. CDR3 length: 14 residues. V dropped 1 base and J dropped 1 base, with 3 bases sitting between them. Per germline, CDR1 SGHDT and CDR2 YYEEEE. Here the CDR3 reads CASSLPSGANVLTF. In nucleotides, the CDR3 is TGTGCCAGCAGCTTGCCATCTGGGGCCAACGTCCTGACTTTC.

The rearrangement joins TRBV29-1 to TRBJ1-3; D is perhaps TRBD1 (5 bases). Germline V CDR1 and CDR2: SQVTM, ANQGSEA. The CDR3 extends over 14 amino acids. Trimming removed 4 bases at V and 0 bases at J, with 10 bases between. This CDR3 is CSVVGQSSGNTIYF. In DNA form, the CDR3 reads TGCAGCGTTGTTGGACAAAGCTCTGGAAACACCATATATTTT.

The V gene is TRBV10-3, the J gene TRBJ1-6, with D possibly being TRBD1 (6 bases). Trimming removed 0 bases at V and 8 bases at J, with 17 bases between. Germline V gene sequence: CDR1 ENHRY, CDR2 SYGVKD. The CDR3 is 17 residues long. DNA of the CDR3: TGTGCCATCAGTGAGTCGAAATTGGAGACAGGTGATTCACCCCTCCACTTT. It is translated as CAISESKLETGDSPLHF.

In nucleotides, the CDR3 is TGTGCCAGCCGGTCCCGGCGGGGGGAATACAATGAGCAGTTCTTC. Protein product: CASRSRRGEYNEQFF. This sequence joins TRBV2 and TRBJ2-1; TRBD2 aligns across 8 bases. CDR1 and CDR2 from the germline V gene are SNHLY and FYNNEI. This CDR3 has 15 amino acids. The junction had 10 bases not matched to a gene; V was cut back by 8 bases and J by 4 bases.

The gene calls are TRBV29-1 and TRBJ1-2; 8 bases are shared with TRBD1. Germline V lookup: CDR1 SQVTM, CDR2 ANQGSEA. V shed 6 bases and J 5 bases; nucleotides not matched to a gene: 11. The CDR3 is made up of 14 amino acids. In DNA, the CDR3 is TGCAGCGTAGATACCGGGACAGGCATTTATGGCTACACCTTC. It is translated as CSVDTGTGIYGYTF.

This chain connects TRBV6-1 to TRBJ1-6; D is unclear. V lost 4 bases and J lost 7, with 20 bases in between. The CDR3 runs to 17 residues. Germline CDR1 and CDR2: MNHNS and SASEGT. CDR3 in amino acids: CASSANQLWTENSPLHF. In DNA, the CDR3 is TGTGCCAGCAGTGCTAACCAACTTTGGACTGAGAATTCACCCCTCCACTTT.

The chain has TRBV20-1 and TRBJ2-5; D may be TRBD2 (6 bases). The length of the CDR3 is 16 residues. Trimming pared 3 bases from V and 5 bases from J, leaving 22 bases between. Germline CDR1 is DFQATT and CDR2 is SNEGSKA (reference sequence). The CDR3 spells CSASPSGRGVGETQYF. DNA of the CDR3: TGCAGTGCTAGTCCCTCTGGGCGGGGAGTCGGGGAGACCCAGTACTTC.

This sequence joins TRBV3-1 (or the pseudogene TRBV3-2) and TRBJ2-1; 10 bases are a match to TRBD2. This CDR3 region has 16 residues. Looked up from germline, CDR1 is LGHDT and CDR2 is YNNKEL (reference sequence). Trimming at V came to 0 bases and at J to 10 bases, leaving 9 bases not matched to a gene. CDR3 coding DNA: TGTGCCAGCAGCCAAGACCTAGCGGGGGAGCCCGGGGAGCAGTTCTTC. It specifies CASSQDLAGEPGEQFF.

V gene TRBV27 combines with J gene TRBJ2-7; D is uncertain. The CDR3 is 14 amino acids. V was clipped by 4 bases and J by 0 bases, with 10 bases between them. CDR1 is MNHEY and CDR2 is SMNVEV in the germline V gene (reference sequence). The CDR3 DNA reads as TGTGCCAGCAGTTGGGCATCAAGCTCCTACGAGCAGTACTTC. Encoded protein: CASSWASSSYEQYF.

This sequence joins TRBV27 and TRBJ1-1, with D unclear. V shed 5 bases and J shed 3 bases, with 13 bases lying between them. Germline V gene data show CDR1 as MNHEY and CDR2 as SMNVEV (reference sequence). The CDR3 spans 14 residues. CDR3 nucleotides: TGTGCCAGCAGTGACGGAGCCGGGGACACTGAAGCTTTCTTT. Translation gives CASSDGAGDTEAFF.

The chain employs TRBV4-2 and TRBJ2-7; D possibly corresponds to TRBD2 (7 bases). In germline, CDR1 is LGHNA, CDR2 YNFKEQ. CDR3 size: 16 residues. Deletions cut 0 bases from V and 3 bases from J, with 15 bases between. This CDR3 reads CASSQDSHREGYEQYF. CDR3 DNA: TGTGCCAGCAGCCAAGATTCCCACAGGGAGGGCTACGAGCAGTACTTC.

The chain recombines TRBV5-8 with TRBJ1-5; 9 bases are a match to TRBD1. CDR1 and CDR2 from the germline V gene are SGHTS and YDEGEE. The CDR3 is 17 residues long. The V gene end was trimmed by 7 bases and the J gene end by 0 bases; junction bases not matched to a gene: 11. The CDR3 region is CASAWTGESGSNQPQHF. CDR3 in DNA: TGTGCCAGCGCCTGGACAGGGGAATCGGGTAGCAATCAGCCCCAGCATTTT.

The chain joins TRBV7-9 to TRBJ2-5, with 9 bases that match TRBD1. Germline CDR1 is SEHNR and CDR2 is FQNEAQ (reference sequence). J was trimmed by 3 bases and V by 5 bases; bases with no gene match: 34. The CDR3 has 24 amino acids. In nucleotides, the CDR3 is TGTGCCAGCAGCAGAAGGGTTGGGTCCAGGGACAGGGATCCAAAGAATATGGCCGAAGAGACCCAGTACTTC. Translation gives CASSRRVGSRDRDPKNMAEETQYF.

The CDR3 DNA reads as TGTGCCAGCTCACCAGGACAGGGAGGCATACAGCCCCAGCATTTT. It encodes CASSPGQGGIQPQHF. V is TRBV18 and J is TRBJ1-5; 8 positions match TRBD1. The CDR3 has 15 amino acids. With V trimmed by 2 bases and J by 7 bases, 7 bases remained unmatched. Germline CDR1 reads KGHSH; CDR2 reads LQKENI.

This clone showed up just a few times. The chain is built from TRBV29-1 and TRBJ1-3, with a possible D match to TRBD1 (5 bases). V lost 7 bases and J 8 bases, leaving 18 bases between the germline ends. The CDR3 covers 13 residues. The V gene's germline CDR1 is SQVTM and CDR2 ANQGSEA. In DNA, the CDR3 is TGCAGCGCCAAGGCGCAGGGTTCCCACACCATATATTTT. It translates to CSAKAQGSHTIYF.

The chain is built from TRBV18 and TRBJ2-7; TRBD2 is a possible D gene (6 bases). CDR1 KGHSH and CDR2 LQKENI come from the germline V gene. V lost 0 bases, J lost 2 bases, and 11 bases lay in between. This CDR3 is built from 15 residues. In nucleotides, the CDR3 is TGTGCCAGCTCACCACCGAATTCGGGAGCCTACGAGCAGTACTTC. Encoded protein: CASSPPNSGAYEQYF. The full variable domain, with the rest looked up from reference TRBV18 and TRBJ2-7, is NAGVMQNPRHLVRRRGQEARLRCSPMKGHSHVYWYRQLPEEGLKFMVYLQKENIIDESGMPKERFSAEFPKEGPSILRIQQVVRGDSAAYFCASSPPNSGAYEQYFGPGTRLTVT.